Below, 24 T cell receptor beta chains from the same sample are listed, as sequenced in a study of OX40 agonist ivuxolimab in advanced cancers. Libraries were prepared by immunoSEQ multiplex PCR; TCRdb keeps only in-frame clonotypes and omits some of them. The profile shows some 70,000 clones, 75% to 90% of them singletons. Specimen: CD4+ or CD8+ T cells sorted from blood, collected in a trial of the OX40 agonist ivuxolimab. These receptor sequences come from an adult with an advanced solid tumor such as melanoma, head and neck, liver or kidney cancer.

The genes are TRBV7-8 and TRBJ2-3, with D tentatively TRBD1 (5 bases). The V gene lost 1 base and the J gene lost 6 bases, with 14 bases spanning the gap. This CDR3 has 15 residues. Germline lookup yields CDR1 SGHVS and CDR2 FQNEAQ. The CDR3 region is CASSLDGSRVDTQYF. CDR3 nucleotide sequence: TGTGCCAGCAGCTTAGACGGGTCCAGGGTTGATACGCAGTATTTT.

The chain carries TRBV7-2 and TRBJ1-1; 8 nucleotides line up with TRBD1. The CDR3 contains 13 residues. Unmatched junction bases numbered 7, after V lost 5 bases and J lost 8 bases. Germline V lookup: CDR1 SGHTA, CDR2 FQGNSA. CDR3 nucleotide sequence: TGTGCCAGCAGCCGAGGACAGGGCCGCGAAGCTTTCTTT. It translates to CASSRGQGREAFF.

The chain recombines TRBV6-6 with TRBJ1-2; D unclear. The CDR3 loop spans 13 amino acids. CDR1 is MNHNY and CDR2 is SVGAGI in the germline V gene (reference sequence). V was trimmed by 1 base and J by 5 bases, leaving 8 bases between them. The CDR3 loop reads CASSYWSEYGYTF. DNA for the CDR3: TGTGCCAGCAGTTACTGGTCAGAATATGGCTACACCTTC.

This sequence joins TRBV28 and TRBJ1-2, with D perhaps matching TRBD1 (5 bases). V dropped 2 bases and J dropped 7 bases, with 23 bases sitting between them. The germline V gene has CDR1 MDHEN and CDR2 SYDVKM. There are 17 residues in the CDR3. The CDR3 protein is CASSLGWGGAQWAGYTF. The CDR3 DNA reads TGTGCCAGCAGTTTAGGTTGGGGTGGGGCGCAGTGGGCTGGCTACACCTTC.

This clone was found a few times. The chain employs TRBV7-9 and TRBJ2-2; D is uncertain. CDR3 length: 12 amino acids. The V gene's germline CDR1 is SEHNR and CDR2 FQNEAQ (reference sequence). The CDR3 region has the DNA TGTAAAGCTGGCAGGAACACCGGGGAGCTGTTTTTT. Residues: CKAGRNTGELFF.

CDR3 amino acids: CASSIPPSTGTDTQYF. Here the CDR3 DNA reads TGTGCCAGTAGTATTCCCCCTTCGACAGGGACAGATACGCAGTATTTT. The genes are TRBV19 and TRBJ2-3, with 7 bases lining up with TRBD1. Trimming cost V 3 bases and J 3 bases; bases outside gene matches: 9. Looked up from germline, CDR1 is LNHDA and CDR2 is SQIVND (reference sequence). The CDR3 runs to 16 residues.

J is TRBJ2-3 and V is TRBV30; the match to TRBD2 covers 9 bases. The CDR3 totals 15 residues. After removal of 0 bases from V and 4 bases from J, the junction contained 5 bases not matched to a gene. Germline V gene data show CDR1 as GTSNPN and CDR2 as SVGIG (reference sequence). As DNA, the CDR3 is TGTGCCTGGAGTGTAGTAGCGGGAGAGTCAGATACGCAGTATTTT. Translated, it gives CAWSVVAGESDTQYF.

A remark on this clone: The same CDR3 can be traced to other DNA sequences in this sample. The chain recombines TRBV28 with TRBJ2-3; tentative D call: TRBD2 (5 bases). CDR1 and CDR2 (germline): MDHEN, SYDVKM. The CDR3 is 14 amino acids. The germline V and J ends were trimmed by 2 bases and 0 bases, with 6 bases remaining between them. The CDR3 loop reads CASSLRGSTDTQYF. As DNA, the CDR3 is TGTGCCAGCAGTTTACGAGGGAGCACAGATACGCAGTATTTT.

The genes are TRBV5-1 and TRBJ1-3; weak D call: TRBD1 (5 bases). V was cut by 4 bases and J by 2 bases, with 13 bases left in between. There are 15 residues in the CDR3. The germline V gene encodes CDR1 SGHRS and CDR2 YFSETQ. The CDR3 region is CASSPNGAPGNTIYF. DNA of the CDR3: TGCGCCAGCAGCCCAAACGGGGCGCCTGGAAACACCATATATTTT.

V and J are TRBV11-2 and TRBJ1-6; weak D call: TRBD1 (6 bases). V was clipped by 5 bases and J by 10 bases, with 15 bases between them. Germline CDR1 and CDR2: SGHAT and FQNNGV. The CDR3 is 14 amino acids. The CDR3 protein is CASSQIGGASPLHF. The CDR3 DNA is TGTGCCAGCAGCCAAATAGGGGGAGCCTCACCCCTCCACTTT.

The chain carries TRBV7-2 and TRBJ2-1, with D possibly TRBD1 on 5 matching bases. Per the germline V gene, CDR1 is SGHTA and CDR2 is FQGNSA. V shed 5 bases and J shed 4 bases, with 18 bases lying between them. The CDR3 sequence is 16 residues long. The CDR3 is CASSVLPGSGYNEQFF. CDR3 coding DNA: TGTGCCAGCAGCGTACTGCCGGGTTCAGGGTACAATGAGCAGTTCTTC.

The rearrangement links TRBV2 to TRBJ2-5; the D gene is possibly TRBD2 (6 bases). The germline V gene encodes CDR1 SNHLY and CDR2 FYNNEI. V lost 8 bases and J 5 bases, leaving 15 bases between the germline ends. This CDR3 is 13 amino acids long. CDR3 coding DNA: TGTGCCAGCGCGCGGGGATCGAGGGAGACCCAGTACTTC. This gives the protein CASARGSRETQYF.

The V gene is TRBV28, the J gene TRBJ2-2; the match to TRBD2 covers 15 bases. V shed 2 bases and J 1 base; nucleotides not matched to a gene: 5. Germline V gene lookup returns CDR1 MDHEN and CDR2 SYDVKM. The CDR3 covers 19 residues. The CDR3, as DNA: TGTGCCAGCAGTTTACGGTGGGGACTAGCGGGAGGGAACACCGGGGAGCTGTTTTTT. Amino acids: CASSLRWGLAGGNTGELFF.

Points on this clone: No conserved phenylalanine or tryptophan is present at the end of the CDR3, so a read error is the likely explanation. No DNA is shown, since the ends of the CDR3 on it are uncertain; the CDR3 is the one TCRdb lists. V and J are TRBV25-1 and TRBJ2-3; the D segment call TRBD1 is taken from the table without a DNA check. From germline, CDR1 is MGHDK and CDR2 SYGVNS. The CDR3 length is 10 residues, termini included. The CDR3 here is CASSEPQGGL.

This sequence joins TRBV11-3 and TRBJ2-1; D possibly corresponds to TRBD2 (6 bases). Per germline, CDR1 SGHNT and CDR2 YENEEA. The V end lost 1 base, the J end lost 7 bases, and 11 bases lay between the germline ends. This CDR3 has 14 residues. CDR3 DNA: TGTGCCAGCAGCTTAGTCCGGGAGCTTAATGAGCAGTTCTTC. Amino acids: CASSLVRELNEQFF.

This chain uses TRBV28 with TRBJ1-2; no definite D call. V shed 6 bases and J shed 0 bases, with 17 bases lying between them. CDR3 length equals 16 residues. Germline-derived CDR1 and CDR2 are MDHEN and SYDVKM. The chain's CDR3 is CASSRGGNPSNYGYTF. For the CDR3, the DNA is TGTGCCAGCAGCCGGGGAGGGAATCCCTCTAACTATGGCTACACCTTC.

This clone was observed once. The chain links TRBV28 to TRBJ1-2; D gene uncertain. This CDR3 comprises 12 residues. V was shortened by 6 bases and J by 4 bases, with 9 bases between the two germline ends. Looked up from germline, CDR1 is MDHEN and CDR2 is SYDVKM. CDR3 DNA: TGTGCCAGCAGCGGACGGGTCTATGGCTACACCTTC. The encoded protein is CASSGRVYGYTF.

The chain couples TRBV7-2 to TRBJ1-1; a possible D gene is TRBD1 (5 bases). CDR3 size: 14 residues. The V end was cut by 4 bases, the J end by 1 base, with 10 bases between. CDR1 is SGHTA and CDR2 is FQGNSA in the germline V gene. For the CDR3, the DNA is TGTGCCAGCAGCTCGGGACTGAAGAACACTGAAGCTTTCTTT. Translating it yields CASSSGLKNTEAFF.

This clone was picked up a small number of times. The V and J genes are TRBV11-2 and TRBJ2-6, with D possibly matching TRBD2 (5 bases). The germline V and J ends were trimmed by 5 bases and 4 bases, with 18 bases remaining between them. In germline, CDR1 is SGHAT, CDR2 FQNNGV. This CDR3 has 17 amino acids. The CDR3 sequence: CASSPAGRYAGANVLTF. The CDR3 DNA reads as TGTGCCAGCAGCCCGGCTGGGAGATACGCCGGGGCCAACGTCCTGACTTTC.

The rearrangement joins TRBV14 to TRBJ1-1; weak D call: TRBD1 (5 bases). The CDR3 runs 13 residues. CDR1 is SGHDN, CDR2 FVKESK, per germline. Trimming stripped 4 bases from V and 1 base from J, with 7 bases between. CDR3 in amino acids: CASSLQENTEAFF. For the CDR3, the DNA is TGTGCCAGCAGCCTACAGGAGAACACTGAAGCTTTCTTT.

DNA of the CDR3: TGCGCCAGCAGCTTAGGGACTAGCGGGGCCATCTACGAGCAGTACTTC. Protein: CASSLGTSGAIYEQYF. This chain uses TRBV5-1 with TRBJ2-7, with 13 bases lining up with TRBD2. CDR3 length: 16 residues. V shed 2 bases and J 3 bases; nucleotides not matched to a gene: 5. Germline CDR1 SGHRS, CDR2 YFSETQ. The full variable domain, rest sourced from reference TRBV5-1 and TRBJ2-7, is KAGVTQTPRYLIKTRGQQVTLSCSPISGHRSVSWYQQTPGQGLQFLFEYFSETQRNKGNFPGRFSGRQFSNSRSEMNVSTLELGDSALYLCASSLGTSGAIYEQYFGPGTRLTVT.

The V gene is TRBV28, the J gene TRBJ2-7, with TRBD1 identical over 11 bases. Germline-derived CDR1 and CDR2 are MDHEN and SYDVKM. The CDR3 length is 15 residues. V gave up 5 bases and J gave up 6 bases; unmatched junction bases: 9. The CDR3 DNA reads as TGTGCCAGCAGTCCGGGGACAGGGGGAAATATCGAGCAGTACTTC. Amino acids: CASSPGTGGNIEQYF.

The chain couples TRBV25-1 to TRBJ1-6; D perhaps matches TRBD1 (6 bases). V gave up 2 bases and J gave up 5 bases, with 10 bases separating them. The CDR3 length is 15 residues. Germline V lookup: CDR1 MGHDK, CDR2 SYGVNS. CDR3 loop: CASSEVGAHNSPLHF. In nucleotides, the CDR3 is TGTGCCAGCAGTGAAGTGGGGGCTCATAATTCACCCCTCCACTTT. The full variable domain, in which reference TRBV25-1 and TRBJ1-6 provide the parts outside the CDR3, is EADIYQTPRYLVIGTGKKITLECSQTMGHDKMYWYQQDPGMELHLIHYSYGVNSTEKGDLSSESTVSRIRTEHFPLTLESARPSHTSQYLCASSEVGAHNSPLHFGNGTRLTVT.

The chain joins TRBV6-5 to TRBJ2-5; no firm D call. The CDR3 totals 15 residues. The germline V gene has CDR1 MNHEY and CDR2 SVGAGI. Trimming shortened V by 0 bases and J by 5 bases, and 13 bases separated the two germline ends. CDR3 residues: CASSYSRAPRETQYF. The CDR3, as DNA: TGTGCCAGCAGTTACTCTCGGGCCCCGAGGGAGACCCAGTACTTC.